This T cell receptor (beta chain) was captured by sequencing in a study of cytomegalovirus exposure and HLA in healthy donors. 60 Vbeta and 13 Jbeta primers were used in PCR. Authors' data handling: It was a later analysis that counted about 80 million unique TCR beta chains, of which approximately 11 million were shared. Clones were sequenced by immunoSEQ multiplex PCR, and TCRdb holds only the in-frame ones, with some missing. That table gives V, J and clone size, and the DNA gave D and trimming. The table records more than 95,000 clones, 79% of them present only once. Healthy bone marrow donors supplied every sample. Looked up from germline, CDR1 is MNHEY and CDR2 is SVGAGI. The length of the CDR3 is 15 residues. Losses at the gene ends were 6 bases for V and 0 bases for J; bases not matched to a gene: 8. Overall study results and limits: In vitro checks showed that a few CMV-associated chains really do target CMV antigens.

To note about this clone: Its target is unknown.

The receptor was isolated from a man aged 25-45 years in good health and CMV-seropositive. Material for sequencing was PBMCs. The J gene is TRBJ2-7, the V gene TRBV6-5; 7 bases line up with TRBD1. The CDR3 here is CASRQPGQFSYEQYF. The CDR3, as DNA: TGTGCCAGCAGACAACCGGGACAGTTCTCCTACGAGCAGTACTTC.